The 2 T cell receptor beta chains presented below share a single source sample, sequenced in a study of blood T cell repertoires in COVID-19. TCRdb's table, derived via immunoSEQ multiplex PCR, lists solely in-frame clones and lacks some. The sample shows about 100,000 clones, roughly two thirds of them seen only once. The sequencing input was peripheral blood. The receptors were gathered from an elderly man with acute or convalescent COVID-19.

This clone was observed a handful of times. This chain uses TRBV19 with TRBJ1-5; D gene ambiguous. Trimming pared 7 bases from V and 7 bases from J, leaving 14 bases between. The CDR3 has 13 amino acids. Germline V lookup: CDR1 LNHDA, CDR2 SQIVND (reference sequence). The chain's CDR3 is CASTSQAVQPQHF. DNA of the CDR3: TGTGCCAGTACCTCCCAGGCCGTCCAGCCCCAGCATTTT.

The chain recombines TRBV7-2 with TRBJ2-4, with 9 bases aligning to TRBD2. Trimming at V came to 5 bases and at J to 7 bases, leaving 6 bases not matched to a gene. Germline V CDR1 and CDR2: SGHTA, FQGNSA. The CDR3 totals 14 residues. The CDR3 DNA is TGTGCCAGCAGCCACCCTAGCGGGGCCAACATTCAGTACTTC. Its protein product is CASSHPSGANIQYF.